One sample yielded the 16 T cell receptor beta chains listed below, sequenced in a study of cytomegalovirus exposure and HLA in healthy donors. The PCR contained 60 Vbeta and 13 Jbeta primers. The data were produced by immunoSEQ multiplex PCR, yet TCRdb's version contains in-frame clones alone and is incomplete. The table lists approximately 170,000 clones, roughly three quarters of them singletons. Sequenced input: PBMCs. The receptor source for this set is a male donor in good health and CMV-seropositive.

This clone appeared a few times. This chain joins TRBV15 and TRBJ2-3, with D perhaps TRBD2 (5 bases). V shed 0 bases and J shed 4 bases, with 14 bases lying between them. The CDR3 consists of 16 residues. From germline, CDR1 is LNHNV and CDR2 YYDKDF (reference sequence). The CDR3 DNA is TGTGCCACCAGCAGAGAGCTAGCCTCGGGCCCAGATACGCAGTATTTT. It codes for CATSRELASGPDTQYF.

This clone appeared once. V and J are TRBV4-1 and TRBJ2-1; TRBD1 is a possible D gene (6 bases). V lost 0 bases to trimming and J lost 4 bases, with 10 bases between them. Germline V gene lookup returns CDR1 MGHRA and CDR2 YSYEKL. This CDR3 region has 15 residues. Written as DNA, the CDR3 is TGCGCCAGCAGCCAAGATCGGGACATTTACAATGAGCAGTTCTTC. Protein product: CASSQDRDIYNEQFF.

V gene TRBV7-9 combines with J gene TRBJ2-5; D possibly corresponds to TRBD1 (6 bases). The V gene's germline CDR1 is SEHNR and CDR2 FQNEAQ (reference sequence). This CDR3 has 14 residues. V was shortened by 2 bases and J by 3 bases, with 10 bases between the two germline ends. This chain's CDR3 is CASSLWGPKETQYF. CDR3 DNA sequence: TGTGCCAGCAGCTTATGGGGGCCTAAAGAGACCCAGTACTTC. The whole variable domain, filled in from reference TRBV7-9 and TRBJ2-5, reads DTGVSQNPRHKITKRGQNVTFRCDPISEHNRLYWYRQTLGQGPEFLTYFQNEAQLEKSRLLSDRFSAERPKGSFSTLEIQRTEQGDSAMYLCASSLWGPKETQYFGPGTRLLVL.

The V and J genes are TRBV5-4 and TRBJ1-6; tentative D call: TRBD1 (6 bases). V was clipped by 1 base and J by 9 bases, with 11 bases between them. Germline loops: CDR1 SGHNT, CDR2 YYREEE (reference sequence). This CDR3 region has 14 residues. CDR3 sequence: CASSLNRETSPLHF. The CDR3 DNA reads TGTGCCAGCAGCTTGAACAGGGAGACTTCACCCCTCCACTTT.

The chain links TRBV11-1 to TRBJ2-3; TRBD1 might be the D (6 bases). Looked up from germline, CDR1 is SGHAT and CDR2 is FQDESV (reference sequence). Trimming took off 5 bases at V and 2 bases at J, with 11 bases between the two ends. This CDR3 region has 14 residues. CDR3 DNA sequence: TGTGCCAGCAGCCGGGACATCAACACAGATACGCAGTATTTT. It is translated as CASSRDINTDTQYF.

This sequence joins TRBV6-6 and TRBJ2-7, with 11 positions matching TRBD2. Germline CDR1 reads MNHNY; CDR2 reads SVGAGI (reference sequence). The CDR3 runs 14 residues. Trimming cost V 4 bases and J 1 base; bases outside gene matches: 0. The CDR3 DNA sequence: TGTGCCAGCAGTTCTAGCGGGGGGTCCTACGAGCAGTACTTC. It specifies CASSSSGGSYEQYF.

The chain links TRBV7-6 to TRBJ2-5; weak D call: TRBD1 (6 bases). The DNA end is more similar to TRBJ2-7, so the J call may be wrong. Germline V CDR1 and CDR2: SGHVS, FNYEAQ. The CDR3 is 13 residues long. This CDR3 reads CASSLGSTGEQYF. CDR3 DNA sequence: TGTGCCAGCAGCTTAGGCTCGACAGGCGAGCAGTACTTC.

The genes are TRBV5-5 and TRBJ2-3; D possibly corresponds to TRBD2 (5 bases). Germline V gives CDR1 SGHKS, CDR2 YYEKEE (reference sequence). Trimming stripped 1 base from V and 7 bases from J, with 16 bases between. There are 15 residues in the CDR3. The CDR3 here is CASSLLEGARNTQYF. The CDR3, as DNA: TGTGCCAGCAGCTTGCTTGAGGGAGCGAGAAATACGCAGTATTTT.

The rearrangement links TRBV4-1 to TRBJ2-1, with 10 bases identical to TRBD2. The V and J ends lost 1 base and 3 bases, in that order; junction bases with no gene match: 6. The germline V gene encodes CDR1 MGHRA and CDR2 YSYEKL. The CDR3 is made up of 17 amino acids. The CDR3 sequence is CASSQVGAGGLYNEQFF. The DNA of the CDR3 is TGCGCCAGCAGCCAAGTGGGAGCGGGGGGGCTCTACAATGAGCAGTTCTTC.

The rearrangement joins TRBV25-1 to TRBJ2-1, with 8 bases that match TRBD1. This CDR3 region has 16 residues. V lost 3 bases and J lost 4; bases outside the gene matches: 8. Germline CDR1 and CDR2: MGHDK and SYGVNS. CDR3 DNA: TGTGCCAGCAGTGACCAAAAGGACAGGGCATACAATGAGCAGTTCTTC. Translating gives CASSDQKDRAYNEQFF.

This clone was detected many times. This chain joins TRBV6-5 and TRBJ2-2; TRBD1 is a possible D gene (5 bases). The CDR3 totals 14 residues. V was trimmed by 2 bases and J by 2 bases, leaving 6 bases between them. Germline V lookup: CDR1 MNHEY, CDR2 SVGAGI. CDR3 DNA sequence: TGTGCCAGCAGTTACGACAGTAACACCGGGGAGCTGTTTTTT. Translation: CASSYDSNTGELFF.

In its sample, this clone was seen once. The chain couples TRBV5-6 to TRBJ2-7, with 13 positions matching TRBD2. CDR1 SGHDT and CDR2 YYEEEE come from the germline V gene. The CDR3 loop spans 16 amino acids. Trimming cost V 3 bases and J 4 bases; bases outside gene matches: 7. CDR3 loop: CASSSTSGGAWYEQYF. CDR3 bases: TGTGCCAGCAGCTCCACTAGCGGGGGGGCCTGGTACGAGCAGTACTTC.

The DNA for the CDR3 is TGTGCCAGCAGCTTAGGTCGTTCCTACAATGAGCAGTTCTTC. It codes for CASSLGRSYNEQFF. The gene calls are TRBV7-2 and TRBJ2-1; D unclear. The V end lost 1 base, the J end lost 1 base, and 5 bases lay between the germline ends. Germline V lookup: CDR1 SGHTA, CDR2 FQGNSA. The CDR3 covers 14 residues.

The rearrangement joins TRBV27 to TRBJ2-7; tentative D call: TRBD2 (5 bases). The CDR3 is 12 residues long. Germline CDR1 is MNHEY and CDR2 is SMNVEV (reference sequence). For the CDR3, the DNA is TGTGTCCAATGGCGAGGGAGCTGCGAGCAGTACTTC. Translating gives CVQWRGSCEQYF.

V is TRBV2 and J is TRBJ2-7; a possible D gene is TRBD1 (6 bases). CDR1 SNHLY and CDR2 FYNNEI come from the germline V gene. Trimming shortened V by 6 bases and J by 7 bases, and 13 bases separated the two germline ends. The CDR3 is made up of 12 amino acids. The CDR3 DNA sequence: TGTGCCAGCAGACTGGGACAATTGGAGCAGTACTTC. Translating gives CASRLGQLEQYF.

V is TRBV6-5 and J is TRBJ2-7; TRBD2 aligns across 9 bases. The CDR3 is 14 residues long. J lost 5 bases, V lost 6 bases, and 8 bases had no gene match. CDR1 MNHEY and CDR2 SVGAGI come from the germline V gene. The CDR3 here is CASSGGLALNEQYF. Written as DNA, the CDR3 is TGTGCCAGCAGCGGGGGACTAGCTCTCAACGAGCAGTACTTC.